These 6 T cell receptor beta chains were all obtained from the same sample, sequenced in a study of T cell responses to AZD1222 COVID-19 vaccine. Using immunoSEQ multiplex PCR, the repertoire was profiled, and TCRdb retains in-frame clones only, with some absent. The profile shows about 150,000 clones, 85% to 95% of them singletons. Sequenced material: peripheral blood, taken on day 0 of AZD1222 vaccination. The receptors here all came from an adult in good health.

The gene calls are TRBV28 and TRBJ1-2, with D hard to call. Germline V gene lookup returns CDR1 MDHEN and CDR2 SYDVKM. Trimming left V 4 bases short and J 5 bases short, with 5 bases between. This CDR3 region has 11 residues. The CDR3 region is CASSSLYGYTF. The CDR3 DNA is TGTGCCAGCAGTTCTCTTTATGGCTACACCTTC.

This sequence joins TRBV5-1 and TRBJ1-3; D not certain. The CDR3 has 16 amino acids. The germline V gene encodes CDR1 SGHRS and CDR2 YFSETQ. The germline V and J ends were trimmed by 1 base and 3 bases, with 14 bases remaining between them. The CDR3 coding sequence is TGCGCCAGCAGCTTGTCCCCGGCACAAGTTGGAAACACCATATATTTT. It specifies CASSLSPAQVGNTIYF.

J is TRBJ2-1 and V is TRBV7-9, with D possibly TRBD2 on 6 matching bases. From germline, CDR1 is SEHNR and CDR2 FQNEAQ (reference sequence). This CDR3 is built from 14 residues. Trimming removed 5 bases at V and 8 bases at J, with 16 bases between. The CDR3 sequence is CASSRTPGGDEQFF. In DNA, the CDR3 is TGTGCCAGCAGCCGGACACCCGGAGGGGATGAGCAGTTCTTC. Full variable domain (missing parts from reference TRBV7-9 and TRBJ2-1): DTGVSQNPRHKITKRGQNVTFRCDPISEHNRLYWYRQTLGQGPEFLTYFQNEAQLEKSRLLSDRFSAERPKGSFSTLEIQRTEQGDSAMYLCASSRTPGGDEQFFGPGTRLTVL.

V is TRBV9 and J is TRBJ2-6; no clear D gene. The CDR3 has 15 amino acids. Germline assignment: CDR1 SGDLS and CDR2 YYNGEE. The V gene lost 3 bases and the J gene lost 2 bases, with 9 bases spanning the gap. The CDR3 region has the DNA TGTGCCAGCAGCGCTCATTCCACTGGGGCCAACGTCCTGACTTTC. Translation: CASSAHSTGANVLTF.

The V call is TRBV28, the J call TRBJ1-3; no reliable D call. V was shortened by 2 bases and J by 0 bases, with 11 bases between the two germline ends. This CDR3 has 16 amino acids. Germline values: CDR1 MDHEN, CDR2 SYDVKM. CDR3 in amino acids: CASSLGRHYSGNTIYF. The DNA of the CDR3 is TGTGCCAGCAGTTTAGGCAGGCACTACTCTGGAAACACCATATATTTT.

J is TRBJ1-2 and V is TRBV3-1 (or the pseudogene TRBV3-2); unclear D gene. The length of the CDR3 is 18 residues. CDR1 and CDR2 from the germline V gene are LGHDT and YNNKEL (reference sequence). Trimming removed 1 base from V and 2 bases from J, with 20 bases in between. CDR3 sequence (DNA): TGTGCCAGCAGCCAAGGAATACAGAGGAGGCGAACAAACTATGGCTACACCTTC. It is translated as CASSQGIQRRRTNYGYTF.